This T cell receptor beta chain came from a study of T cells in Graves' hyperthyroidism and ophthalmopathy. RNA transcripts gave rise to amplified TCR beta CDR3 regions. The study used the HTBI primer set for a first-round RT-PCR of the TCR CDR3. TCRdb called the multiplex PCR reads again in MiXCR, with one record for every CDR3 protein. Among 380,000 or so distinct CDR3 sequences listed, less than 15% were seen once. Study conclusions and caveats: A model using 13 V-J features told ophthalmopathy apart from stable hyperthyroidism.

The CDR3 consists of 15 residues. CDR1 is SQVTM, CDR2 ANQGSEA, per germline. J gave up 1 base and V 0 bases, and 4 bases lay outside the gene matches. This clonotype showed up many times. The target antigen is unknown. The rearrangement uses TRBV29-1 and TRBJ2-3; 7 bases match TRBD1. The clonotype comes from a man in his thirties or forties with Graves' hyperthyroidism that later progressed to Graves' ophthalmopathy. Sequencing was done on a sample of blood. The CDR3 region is CSVEDKGTGTDTQYF. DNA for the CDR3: TGCAGCGTTGAAGATAAAGGGACAGGCACAGATACGCAGTATTTT.